What follows are 17 T cell receptor beta chains derived from one specimen sequenced in a study of T-cell memory formation after mild COVID-19. One entry per CDR3 protein, called by TCRdb with MiXCR from the 5' RACE reads. This repertoire shows 360,000 or so distinct CDR3 sequences, approximately 29% found once; its top ten account for 13%. Sequenced sample: PBMCs or a T cell subset sorted from them (not recorded which). These receptors all stem from an adult woman who had mild COVID-19 (a few samples of this study predate the infection). Cell type and time point are not known.

V is TRBV20-1 and J is TRBJ2-5, with 13 bases identical to TRBD2. The CDR3 sequence is 18 residues long. CDR1 DFQATT and CDR2 SNEGSKA come from the germline V gene (reference sequence). The J segment lost 2 bases and the V segment lost 4 bases, leaving 13 bases of the junction unmatched. Here the CDR3 DNA reads TGCAGTGCTACAGCCACTAGCGGGGGGGCCTTCAAGCAAGAGACCCAGTACTTC. Encoded protein: CSATATSGGAFKQETQYF.

This clonotype turned up a few times. CDR3 sequence (DNA): TGTGCCACCAGATCAAGTTCCTACAATGAGCAGTTCTTC. Amino acid sequence: CATRSSSYNEQFF. The chain joins TRBV24-1 to TRBJ2-1; D remains ambiguous. Germline assignment: CDR1 KGHDR and CDR2 SFDVKD. V was clipped by 7 bases and J by 1 base, with 7 bases between them. CDR3 length: 13 residues.

This chain connects TRBV20-1 to TRBJ1-5; no definite D call. Looked up from germline, CDR1 is DFQATT and CDR2 is SNEGSKA (reference sequence). The CDR3 contains 15 residues. V was pared by 1 base and J by 2 bases, with 12 bases between. The CDR3 spells CSARGRVDGNQPQHF. The DNA of the CDR3 is TGCAGTGCTAGAGGAAGGGTAGATGGCAATCAGCCCCAGCATTTT.

This chain uses TRBV4-1 with TRBJ2-7, with D maybe TRBD1 (6 bases). Germline V CDR1 and CDR2: MGHRA, YSYEKL. This CDR3 contains 15 residues. Deletions cut 4 bases from V and 2 bases from J, with 15 bases between. The CDR3 region is CASSLATGTPYEQYF. CDR3 DNA sequence: TGCGCCAGCAGCCTAGCGACAGGAACCCCCTACGAGCAGTACTTC.

This clonotype was detected a few times. CDR3 sequence: CASSYIDRVSPYEQYF. The CDR3 DNA is TGTGCCAGCAGCTATATTGACAGGGTTTCCCCCTACGAGCAGTACTTC. This rearrangement joins TRBV27 to TRBJ2-7, with TRBD1 matching over 7 bases. After removal of 6 bases from V and 2 bases from J, the junction contained 13 bases not matched to a gene. The CDR3 has 16 amino acids. CDR1 is MNHEY and CDR2 is SMNVEV in the germline V gene (reference sequence).

This clonotype has a handful of counts. The chain links TRBV9 to TRBJ2-3; D gene ambiguous. This CDR3 has 16 amino acids. Germline V lookup: CDR1 SGDLS, CDR2 YYNGEE. V gave up 0 bases and J gave up 2 bases, with 13 bases separating them. The CDR3 here is CASSVGVTPNTDTQYF. The CDR3 DNA follows: TGTGCCAGCAGCGTAGGGGTCACACCCAACACAGATACGCAGTATTTT.

This clonotype was counted a few times. The rearrangement uses TRBV7-6 and TRBJ1-5; no reliable D call. The V end lost 5 bases, the J end lost 3 bases, and 8 bases lay between the germline ends. Germline V CDR1 and CDR2: SGHVS, FNYEAQ. This CDR3 region has 13 residues. The CDR3 sequence: CASSGYHNQPQHF. In nucleotides, the CDR3 is TGTGCCAGCAGCGGCTATCACAATCAGCCCCAGCATTTT. Full variable domain (outside the CDR3, taken from reference TRBV7-6 and TRBJ1-5): GAGVSQSPRYKVTKRGQDVALRCDPISGHVSLYWYRQALGQGPEFLTYFNYEAQQDKSGLPNDRFSAERPEGSISTLTIQRTEQRDSAMYRCASSGYHNQPQHFGDGTRLSIL.

A note on this clonotype: The junction departs from the called germline gene at one end, perhaps through a read error. This chain uses TRBV6-2 or TRBV6-3 with TRBJ1-2; D unclear. This CDR3 contains 15 residues. Germline CDR1 and CDR2: MNHEY and SVGEGT. CDR3 region: CASRRARGEVYGYTF. The DNA of the CDR3 is TGTGCCAGCAGACGGGCCCGGGGAGAGGTATATGGCTACACATTC.

This clonotype has a handful of counts. CDR3 loop: CASVRPGVGTEAFF. The CDR3 DNA reads TGTGCCAGCGTCAGACCCGGGGTGGGCACTGAAGCTTTCTTT. The V call is TRBV12-3 or TRBV12-4, the J call TRBJ1-1; D uncertain. CDR3 length equals 14 residues. Trimming cost V 8 bases and J 4 bases, with 17 bases left between them.

This clonotype was counted between two and nine times. The V and J genes are TRBV7-9 and TRBJ2-2, with D hard to call. V was trimmed by 3 bases and J by 1 base, leaving 6 bases between them. The CDR3 totals 14 residues. Germline CDR1 reads SEHNR; CDR2 reads FQNEAQ (reference sequence). CDR3 protein: CASSFGLNTGELFF. DNA of the CDR3: TGTGCCAGCAGCTTCGGTTTGAACACCGGGGAGCTGTTTTTT.

This clonotype was found a few times. This chain connects TRBV20-1 to TRBJ1-2; D remains ambiguous. CDR3 length equals 11 residues. CDR1 DFQATT and CDR2 SNEGSKA come from the germline V gene (reference sequence). Trimming removed 4 bases from V and 4 bases from J, with 7 bases in between. The CDR3 is CSAKDGYGYTF. CDR3 in DNA: TGCAGTGCTAAGGACGGCTATGGCTACACCTTC.

In this sample, this clonotype turned up a few times. DNA of the CDR3: TGTGCCACCGGATTACAGGGGAGGGATGAGCAGTTCTTC. Protein product: CATGLQGRDEQFF. The gene calls are TRBV24-1 and TRBJ2-1; tentatively, D is TRBD1 or TRBD2 (7 bases each). This CDR3 is 13 amino acids long. Trimming removed 9 bases from V and 8 bases from J, with 16 bases in between. CDR1 and CDR2 from the germline V gene are KGHDR and SFDVKD.

Only a few counts were recorded for this clonotype. The CDR3: CASSSGSRELFF. In DNA, the CDR3 is TGTGCCAGCAGTTCGGGGTCGAGGGAGCTGTTTTTT. The chain is built from TRBV12-3 or TRBV12-4 and TRBJ2-2, with D possibly being TRBD2 (5 bases). The CDR3 loop spans 12 amino acids. With 4 bases removed from V and 9 bases from J, the gap between germline ends came to 9 bases.

This clonotype was seen only a few times. V and J are TRBV11-2 and TRBJ1-2; D ambiguous. Germline CDR1 reads SGHAT; CDR2 reads FQNNGV. V dropped 0 bases and J dropped 0 bases, with 11 bases sitting between them. This CDR3 is 16 amino acids long. CDR3 in amino acids: CASSLDPQHSNYGYTF. The DNA of the CDR3 is TGTGCCAGCAGCTTAGATCCGCAGCACTCTAACTATGGCTACACCTTC.

The CDR3 DNA is TGCAGTGCTACTGGATTCAGCTCCTACAATGAGCAGTTCTTC. Its translation is CSATGFSSYNEQFF. The rearrangement uses TRBV20-1 and TRBJ2-1; D ambiguous. Trimming cost V 4 bases and J 0 bases, with 10 bases left between them. CDR3 length: 14 amino acids. CDR1 is DFQATT and CDR2 is SNEGSKA in the germline V gene (reference sequence).

This clonotype was detected only a few times. This chain links TRBV5-1 with TRBJ1-4; D is uncertain. Trimming cost V 0 bases and J 8 bases, with 11 bases left between them. Germline CDR1 and CDR2: SGHRS and YFSETQ. This CDR3 comprises 14 residues. CDR3 amino acids: CASSLAGEKEKLFF. The CDR3 DNA reads TGCGCCAGCAGCTTGGCCGGGGAAAAAGAAAAACTGTTTTTT.

This clonotype was found a few times. V usage is TRBV12-3 or TRBV12-4 and J usage is TRBJ1-2; no firm D call. V gave up 0 bases and J gave up 7 bases, with 9 bases separating them. There are 13 residues in the CDR3. The CDR3 loop is CASSLATSAGYTF. The CDR3 nucleotides read TGTGCCAGCAGTTTAGCCACCTCCGCTGGCTACACCTTC.